Each of the 12 T cell receptor beta chains below was sequenced from the same sample in a study of T cells in Graves' hyperthyroidism and ophthalmopathy. RNA transcripts gave rise to amplified TCR beta CDR3 regions. First-round RT-PCR with HTBI primers amplified the TCR CDR3 region. Each CDR3 protein gets one entry after TCRdb re-called the multiplex PCR reads with MiXCR. The table lists over 250,000 distinct CDR3 sequences, around 22% of them singletons. The sample comprised blood. The receptor source for this set is a man aged 30 to 45 with Graves' ophthalmopathy.

As to this clonotype: One base away lies a much larger clone, so this may be a sequencing read error. This chain connects TRBV10-3 to TRBJ2-3, with 11 bases identical to TRBD2. CDR3 size: 18 residues. Germline CDR1 reads ENHRY; CDR2 reads SYGVKD. The CDR3 region is CAFSEGPSSGRSADTQYF. CDR3 in DNA: TGTGCCTTCAGTGAGGGTCCGTCTAGCGGGAGGAGCGCAGATACGCAGTATTTT.

The genes are TRBV28 and TRBJ2-6; the D is unclear. CDR3 length: 15 residues. Germline CDR1 is MDHEN and CDR2 is SYDVKM. Between the trimmed V and J ends, which lost 3 bases and 2 bases, there was a span of 8 bases. The CDR3 bases are TGTGCCAGCAGTTTTTTTTCAGCTGGGGCCAACGTCCTGACTTTC. As protein: CASSFFSAGANVLTF.

With respect to this clonotype: A much larger clone differs from this one at a single base, so this may be a read error. The chain recombines TRBV7-9 with TRBJ2-6; D not resolved. The germline gives CDR1 SEHNR, CDR2 FQNEAQ (reference sequence). Trimming removed 1 base at V and 0 bases at J, with 7 bases between. The CDR3 is 16 amino acids. CDR3 in DNA: TGTGCCAGCAGCTTAGGGGTGGGCTCTGGGGCCAACGTCCTGACTTTC. Translated, it gives CASSLGVGSGANVLTF.

The CDR3 DNA reads TGTGCCAGCAGTTACACGGGAGACACCGGGGAGCTGTTTTTT. Residues: CASSYTGDTGELFF. The chain links TRBV6-5 to TRBJ2-2, with a tentative D call TRBD2 (6 bases). Trimming pared 2 bases from V and 3 bases from J, leaving 7 bases between. Germline CDR1 reads MNHEY; CDR2 reads SVGAGI. This CDR3 comprises 14 residues.

This clonotype was counted at least ten times. This chain connects TRBV5-1 to TRBJ2-1; a possible D gene is TRBD2 (6 bases). CDR1 is SGHRS, CDR2 YFSETQ, per germline. Trimming took off 7 bases at V and 10 bases at J, with 18 bases between the two ends. This CDR3 has 13 residues. This chain's CDR3 is CASGLGRSGEQFF. The CDR3 DNA sequence: TGCGCCAGCGGATTGGGGCGAAGCGGGGAGCAGTTCTTC.

This clonotype has just a few counts. The gene calls are TRBV12-3 or TRBV12-4 and TRBJ2-7; D could derive from TRBD1 or TRBD2 (6 bases each). Trimming left V 2 bases short and J 6 bases short, with 14 bases between. CDR3 length: 14 amino acids. CDR3 region: CASSLYRGLGEQYF. CDR3 sequence (DNA): TGTGCCAGCAGTTTATACCGGGGGCTCGGCGAGCAGTACTTC.

A few counts support this clonotype. The chain joins TRBV12-3 or TRBV12-4 to TRBJ2-2, with D perhaps TRBD1 or TRBD2 (5 bases each). CDR3 size: 14 residues. Trimming pared 7 bases from V and 5 bases from J, leaving 14 bases between. The CDR3 nucleotides read TGTGCCAGCACTCGGGACGTAGTAACCGGGGAGCTGTTTTTT. The encoded protein is CASTRDVVTGELFF.

This chain uses TRBV7-6 with TRBJ2-7; TRBD2 matches 14 bases. This CDR3 is built from 16 residues. The V gene's germline CDR1 is SGHVS and CDR2 FNYEAQ. V trimming: 4 bases; J trimming: 2 bases; junction bases outside the gene matches: 4. CDR3 coding DNA: TGTGCCAGCAGCTCGACTAGCGGGAGGGACCCCTACGAGCAGTACTTC. This sequence encodes CASSSTSGRDPYEQYF.

The chain joins TRBV5-1 to TRBJ2-2, with a possible D match to TRBD1 (5 bases). Germline V gives CDR1 SGHRS, CDR2 YFSETQ. The CDR3 loop spans 14 amino acids. V shed 9 bases and J shed 3 bases, with 15 bases lying between them. The DNA of the CDR3 is TGCGCCAACAGTTCCGACAGCTACACCGGGGAGCTGTTTTTT. Encoded protein: CANSSDSYTGELFF.

This clonotype has more than one count but fewer than ten. V is TRBV4-1 and J is TRBJ1-1; no reliable D call. CDR3 length: 13 amino acids. Trimming took 5 bases from V and 0 from J, leaving 7 bases between them. Germline values: CDR1 MGHRA, CDR2 YSYEKL. In nucleotides, the CDR3 is TGCGCCAGCAGCTGGCGCGTGAACACTGAAGCTTTCTTT. Residues: CASSWRVNTEAFF.

The table lists this clonotype with a count of one. The gene calls are TRBV6-1 and TRBJ2-3; 10 bases are shared with TRBD2. V lost 2 bases and J lost 4; bases outside the gene matches: 0. The CDR3 contains 14 residues. Germline V gene data show CDR1 as MNHNS and CDR2 as SASEGT. CDR3 DNA sequence: TGTGCCAGCAGTGAACTAGCGGGAGCAGATACGCAGTATTTT. Amino acid sequence: CASSELAGADTQYF.

This clonotype was seen ten or more times. The gene calls are TRBV20-1 and TRBJ1-1, with D perhaps matching TRBD1 (5 bases). Germline values: CDR1 DFQATT, CDR2 SNEGSKA (reference sequence). Trimming stripped 6 bases from V and 4 bases from J, with 15 bases between. The CDR3 spans 13 residues. CDR3 DNA: TGCAGTGCCTCCGGGACGGTTGGCACTGAAGCTTTCTTT. It codes for CSASGTVGTEAFF.